A selection of T cell receptor beta chains follows, all from one sample in a study of early T cells in non-severe SARS-CoV-2 infection. TCRdb processed the 5' RACE reads anew with MiXCR; each CDR3 protein has one entry. The repertoire holds about 21,000 distinct CDR3 sequences, with less than 7.5% as singletons. The sample here was whole blood, taken at baseline. These receptor sequences come from an adult who was a healthcare worker with PCR-confirmed SARS-CoV-2 infection or an uninfected control (not recorded which). CDR3s include the opening cysteine and the closing phenylalanine or tryptophan. The D gene is left open where the match is weak. Not every row has a clone size; where given, it reads once, few, many or a size class.

cdr3_length j_call v_call d_call clone_size cdr3_nt cdr3_aa
16 TRBJ2-6 TRBV6-6 - - TGTGCCAGCAGTACTGGACGGCCCTCTGGGGCCAACGTCCTGACTTTC CASSTGRPSGANVLTF
16 TRBJ2-3 TRBV7-9 TRBD2 - TGTGCCAGCAGACTCGGACTAGCGGGGCTCACAGATACGCAGTATTTT CASRLGLAGLTDTQYF
19 TRBJ2-6 TRBV27 TRBD1 few TGTGCCAGCAGTTTACGCTGGTTGGGACAGAGCTCTGGGGCCAACGTCCTGACTTTC CASSLRWLGQSSGANVLTF
13 TRBJ1-1 TRBV6-2/TRBV6-3 - many TGTGCCGGGGGACGGGGCTTTACTAGTGAAGCTTTCTTT CAGGRGFTSEAFF
14 TRBJ1-4 TRBV6-6 - - TGTGCCAGCAGTTACTCGCAGGGTCGCGAAAAACTGTTTTTT CASSYSQGREKLFF
16 TRBJ1-1 TRBV14 - - TGTGCCAGCAGCCAAGATACCCTTTATGCTTCTGTGGGGGCTTTCTTT CASSQDTLYASVGAFF
15 TRBJ2-5 TRBV15 - - TGTGCCACCAGCAGAGATCCCGGACAGCAAGAGACCCAGTACTTC CATSRDPGQQETQYF
15 TRBJ2-7 TRBV20-1 TRBD1 many TGCAGTGTCCCTAACAGGGGACAGAAGTCCTACGAGCAGTACTTC CSVPNRGQKSYEQYF
13 TRBJ2-7 TRBV12-5 - - TGTGCTAGTGGTTTGGCGGGCTCCTACGAGCAGTACTTC CASGLAGSYEQYF
15 TRBJ2-2 TRBV20-1 TRBD1 many TGCAGTGCTTTCGACAGGGGGCTAAACACCGGGGAGCTGTTTTTT CSAFDRGLNTGELFF
15 TRBJ2-7 TRBV7-6 TRBD1 - TGTGCCAGCAGCTTAGGGGGAAGACAGGGTCACGAGCAGTACTTC CASSLGGRQGHEQYF
14 TRBJ1-5 TRBV24-1 TRBD1 - TGTGCCACCAGTGACGACAGGGGCAATCAGCCCCAGCATTTT CATSDDRGNQPQHF
15 TRBJ1-1 TRBV7-2 - many TGTGCCAGCAGCTTCTCCAGCGAGAAGAACACTGAAGCTTTCTTT CASSFSSEKNTEAFF
16 TRBJ2-3 TRBV7-6 - - TGTGCCAGCAGCTCTAGAGGTCCGGGCCGCACAGATACGCAGTATTTT CASSSRGPGRTDTQYF
14 TRBJ1-4 TRBV19 TRBD1 - TGTGCCAGTAGTCCCCGACAGGGCAATGAAAAACTGTTTTTT CASSPRQGNEKLFF
16 TRBJ1-2 TRBV7-8 - many TGTGCCAGCAGCTTAGGAGGTCACAGGGCGGACTATGGCTACACCTTC CASSLGGHRADYGYTF
13 TRBJ1-4 TRBV10-1 - many TGCGCCAGCACCTCGGGGGCCGGGGAAAAACTGTTTTTT CASTSGAGEKLFF
14 TRBJ1-4 TRBV12-3/TRBV12-4 - many TGTGCCAGCAAGCAGAGTGCAACTAATGAAAAACTGTTTTTT CASKQSATNEKLFF
14 TRBJ2-7 TRBV5-1 - - TGCGCCAGCAGCGTGACACCTCTCCGCGACGAGCAGTACTTC CASSVTPLRDEQYF